These 17 T cell receptor beta chains were all obtained from the same sample, sequenced in a study of cytomegalovirus exposure and HLA in healthy donors. PCR was performed using 60 Vbeta and 13 Jbeta primers. TCRdb's copy holds only in-frame clones and misses some; the assay was immunoSEQ multiplex PCR. The data hold approximately 120,000 clones, with around 82% observed a single time. The sequenced sample was PBMCs. The source is a man between 35 and 55 years old in good health and CMV-seronegative.

This sequence joins TRBV7-3 and TRBJ1-2; D unresolved. The V end lost 0 bases, the J end lost 2 bases, and 7 bases lay between the germline ends. The CDR3 length is 14 residues. CDR1 and CDR2 (germline): SGHTA, FQGTGA. CDR3: CASSLTPGNYGYTF. The CDR3, as DNA: TGTGCCAGCAGCTTAACGCCAGGAAACTATGGCTACACCTTC.

This chain links TRBV2 with TRBJ1-5, with D maybe TRBD1 (6 bases). The V gene lost 8 bases and the J gene lost 4 bases, with 15 bases spanning the gap. CDR3 size: 14 residues. Germline values: CDR1 SNHLY, CDR2 FYNNEI. The CDR3 region has the DNA TGTGCCAGCGGAATTGACAGGAATAATCAGCCCCAGCATTTT. Translated, it gives CASGIDRNNQPQHF.

The rearrangement uses TRBV5-1 and TRBJ2-3; 7 nucleotides match TRBD2. Germline values: CDR1 SGHRS, CDR2 YFSETQ. V trimming: 5 bases; J trimming: 0 bases; junction bases outside the gene matches: 6. This CDR3 contains 15 residues. CDR3 nucleotide sequence: TGCGCCAGCAGGGGGGGAGCGGGAAGCACAGATACGCAGTATTTT. Translated: CASRGGAGSTDTQYF.

The sample holds a few counts of this clone. The genes are TRBV6-1 and TRBJ2-7; 13 nucleotides match TRBD2. After removal of 0 bases from V and 13 bases from J, the junction contained 12 bases not matched to a gene. Per the germline V gene, CDR1 is MNHNS and CDR2 is SASEGT. The CDR3 extends over 16 amino acids. The CDR3 bases are TGTGCCAGCAGTGAAGCGCGCGCGGGACTAGCGGGGAAGTATTACTTC. This sequence encodes CASSEARAGLAGKYYF.

The CDR3 spells CASSLSDRRNTEAFF. The CDR3 DNA follows: TGCGCCAGCAGCTTGTCCGACAGGAGGAACACTGAAGCTTTCTTT. This chain links TRBV5-1 with TRBJ1-1, with a tentative D call TRBD1 (6 bases). The ends were cut back, 1 base at V and 1 base at J, with 11 bases in the middle. CDR1 and CDR2 (germline): SGHRS, YFSETQ. The CDR3 has 15 amino acids.

In its sample, this clone was seen a few times. The chain is built from TRBV10-3 and TRBJ1-3; D uncertain. CDR1 ENHRY and CDR2 SYGVKD come from the germline V gene. V lost 0 bases and J lost 4, with 10 bases in between. This CDR3 comprises 15 residues. The CDR3 protein is CAISESGDSGNTIYF. CDR3 coding DNA: TGTGCCATCAGTGAGTCCGGGGATTCGGGAAACACCATATATTTT.

This chain links TRBV29-1 with TRBJ2-1; possibly TRBD1 for D (7 bases). Germline V gives CDR1 SQVTM, CDR2 ANQGSEA. The V gene lost 5 bases and the J gene lost 4 bases, with 9 bases spanning the gap. The CDR3 covers 12 residues. The CDR3 nucleotides read TGCAGCGTTCAGGGGGGATACAATGAGCAGTTCTTC. This gives the protein CSVQGGYNEQFF.

The gene calls are TRBV7-2 and TRBJ1-1; D may be TRBD1 (5 bases). Trimming left V 2 bases short and J 1 base short, with 8 bases between. The CDR3 extends over 14 amino acids. The germline V gene has CDR1 SGHTA and CDR2 FQGNSA. The CDR3 sequence is CASSLWTQNTEAFF. In DNA, the CDR3 is TGTGCCAGCAGCTTATGGACACAGAACACTGAAGCTTTCTTT.

This sequence joins TRBV9 and TRBJ1-6; D uncertain. The CDR3 sequence is 13 residues long. Germline values: CDR1 SGDLS, CDR2 YYNGEE. Trimming removed 0 bases at V and 8 bases at J, with 6 bases between. The CDR3 region is CASSVGQYSPLHF. The CDR3 bases are TGTGCCAGCAGCGTAGGCCAGTATTCACCCCTCCACTTT. Full variable domain (outside the CDR3, taken from reference TRBV9 and TRBJ1-6): DSGVTQTPKHLITATGQRVTLRCSPRSGDLSVYWYQQSLDQGLQFLIQYYNGEERAKGNILERFSAQQFPDLHSELNLSSLELGDSALYFCASSVGQYSPLHFGNGTRLTVT.

This clone was counted between two and nine times. J is TRBJ2-5 and V is TRBV9; 8 nucleotides agree with TRBD1. Looked up from germline, CDR1 is SGDLS and CDR2 is YYNGEE. The length of the CDR3 is 15 residues. Trimming cost V 1 base and J 5 bases; bases outside gene matches: 7. The CDR3 nucleotides read TGTGCCAGCAGCGTACGACAGGGGTGGGGGGAGACCCAGTACTTC. It is translated as CASSVRQGWGETQYF.

This clone was recorded only once. This sequence joins TRBV11-1 and TRBJ2-7; 10 nucleotides align to TRBD1. Germline V gene sequence: CDR1 SGHAT, CDR2 FQDESV (reference sequence). The CDR3 runs to 14 residues. The trim removed 1 base at V and 6 bases at J, leaving 3 bases unmatched. DNA for the CDR3: TGTGCCAGCAGCTTAGGGGACAGGGGTGGCGAGCAGTACTTC. Protein product: CASSLGDRGGEQYF.

This clone occurred once. The gene calls are TRBV5-1 and TRBJ2-5; no definite D call. The assigned J gene may be wrong: the sequence end matches TRBJ2-7 better. The germline gives CDR1 SGHRS, CDR2 YFSETQ. This CDR3 comprises 12 residues. The DNA for the CDR3 is TGCGCCAGCAGCTTCTCCCTAGACGAGCAGTACTTC. It is translated as CASSFSLDEQYF.

A single count supports this clone. The chain carries TRBV4-1 and TRBJ1-3, with D possibly matching TRBD1 (5 bases). The CDR3 sequence is 16 residues long. Trimming removed 4 bases from V and 4 bases from J, with 17 bases in between. The germline V gene encodes CDR1 MGHRA and CDR2 YSYEKL. CDR3 DNA sequence: TGCGCCAGCAGCCTGCGGGGGAGGGCTAAAGGAAACACCATATATTTT. Translation: CASSLRGRAKGNTIYF.

This clone has a single count. The V gene is TRBV27, the J gene TRBJ2-6; a weak D match, TRBD1 (6 bases). CDR1 and CDR2 (germline): MNHEY, SMNVEV (reference sequence). The CDR3 has 14 residues. V was pared by 5 bases and J by 8 bases, with 13 bases between. CDR3 sequence (DNA): TGTGCCAGCAGTCGTTCAGGGACACCCAACGTCCTGACTTTC. Residues: CASSRSGTPNVLTF.

The CDR3 nucleotides read TGTGCCAGCAGGGAGTCTTTAGCGGGGTTATACGAGCAGTACTTC. Residues: CASRESLAGLYEQYF. This sequence joins TRBV6-6 and TRBJ2-7, with 8 bases identical to TRBD2. After removal of 6 bases from V and 4 bases from J, the junction contained 11 bases not matched to a gene. The CDR3 has 15 amino acids. CDR1 and CDR2 from the germline V gene are MNHNY and SVGAGI (reference sequence).

V is TRBV9 and J is TRBJ2-5; 7 bases line up with TRBD2. The last part of the DNA fits TRBJ2-7 better; the J call may be wrong. Per the germline V gene, CDR1 is SGDLS and CDR2 is YYNGEE. CDR3 size: 16 residues. The CDR3 here is CASSVDVGGSSYEQYF. CDR3 coding DNA: TGTGCCAGCAGCGTAGATGTGGGAGGGTCCTCCTACGAGCAGTACTTC.

The gene calls are TRBV9 and TRBJ2-3; a possible D gene is TRBD1 (6 bases). With 0 bases removed from V and 6 bases from J, the gap between germline ends came to 26 bases. The germline gives CDR1 SGDLS, CDR2 YYNGEE. The length of the CDR3 is 19 residues. The CDR3 sequence is CASSVAERDTPSNLDTQYF. Written as DNA, the CDR3 is TGTGCCAGCAGCGTAGCGGAACGGGACACCCCTTCGAATTTGGATACGCAGTATTTT.